The 7 T cell receptor beta chains given below trace back to one sample, sequenced in a study of beta chain features in type 1 diabetes (dated by TCRdb to the late 2010s). Library construction relied on the immunoSEQ multiplex PCR assay. The High Capacity cDNA Reverse Transcription Kit was used to reverse transcribe all of the isolated RNA, meaning that expressed TCRB transcripts were what got sequenced. TCRdb limited this immuneACCESS table to in-frame rearrangements with V and J called. A share of clones is missing; checked studies link under half to unresolved V genes, and the rest is unexplained. This sample gives under 550,000 clones in total; about 10% of them show up just once. The ten top clones hold 0.04% to 0.05% of the sample. The sample was naive CD4+ T cells from blood. Read against the paper, the sample's cell subset or site label means: true naive CD4+ T cells. These receptors came from a woman between 18 and 30 years old in good health.

This chain connects TRBV15 to TRBJ2-1; TRBD2 matches at 10 bases. This CDR3 contains 15 residues. Per the germline V gene, CDR1 is LNHNV and CDR2 is YYDKDF (reference sequence). Unmatched junction bases numbered 9, after V lost 7 bases and J lost 6 bases. The CDR3 nucleotides are TGTGCCACCACGGCGCGACTAGCGGGTTTCAATGAGCAGTTCTTC. Its translation is CATTARLAGFNEQFF.

A single count supports this clone. The rearrangement uses TRBV7-9 and TRBJ2-3; 12 nucleotides line up with TRBD2. Germline assignment: CDR1 SEHNR and CDR2 FQNEAQ (reference sequence). The trim removed 5 bases at V and 6 bases at J, leaving 9 bases unmatched. The CDR3 loop spans 16 amino acids. CDR3 coding DNA: TGTGCCAGCAGCCCACGGACTAGCGGGACCCGGGATACGCAGTATTTT. Protein: CASSPRTSGTRDTQYF.

The V and J genes are TRBV30 and TRBJ1-1; D is undetermined. CDR3 length: 13 residues. Trimming removed 5 bases from V and 1 base from J, with 11 bases in between. Germline V gene sequence: CDR1 GTSNPN, CDR2 SVGIG (reference sequence). The CDR3 loop is CAWGEGRNTEAFF. CDR3 in DNA: TGTGCCTGGGGGGAGGGAAGGAACACTGAAGCTTTCTTT.

V gene TRBV10-3 combines with J gene TRBJ2-7; 7 bases map to TRBD2. V dropped 3 bases and J dropped 6; count of bases not matched to a gene: 2. Germline lookup yields CDR1 ENHRY and CDR2 SYGVKD. CDR3 length: 12 amino acids. In DNA form, the CDR3 reads TGTGCCATCAGTGAACGCGGGGGCGAGCAGTACGTC. Its protein product is CAISERGGEQYV.

The rearrangement uses TRBV28 and TRBJ2-5; 9 bases match TRBD1. Germline lookup yields CDR1 MDHEN and CDR2 SYDVKM. The V and J ends lost 4 bases and 2 bases, in that order; junction bases with no gene match: 11. This CDR3 is built from 17 residues. This CDR3 reads CASSSEPGQGFQETQYF. Here the CDR3 DNA reads TGTGCCAGCAGTTCTGAACCGGGACAGGGATTTCAAGAGACCCAGTACTTC.

V gene TRBV5-4 combines with J gene TRBJ2-5, with TRBD2 matching over 9 bases. This CDR3 has 14 residues. CDR1 and CDR2 from the germline V gene are SGHNT and YYREEE (reference sequence). V trimming: 4 bases; J trimming: 5 bases; junction bases outside the gene matches: 6. CDR3 nucleotide sequence: TGTGCCAGCAGCCCAGGACTAGCGAGGGAGACCCAGTACTTC. This gives the protein CASSPGLARETQYF.

A few counts support this clone. The chain has TRBV5-1 and TRBJ2-1, with 7 bases lining up with TRBD1. The V gene's germline CDR1 is SGHRS and CDR2 YFSETQ. The CDR3 consists of 14 residues. V shed 3 bases, J shed 4 bases, and the junction held 4 bases outside the gene matches. The CDR3 loop reads CASSSGQLYNEQFF. The CDR3 bases are TGCGCCAGCAGCTCGGGACAGCTATACAATGAGCAGTTCTTC.